The 2 T cell receptor beta chains below come from one sample, sequenced in a study of cytomegalovirus exposure and HLA in healthy donors. Generated by immunoSEQ multiplex PCR, the TCRdb table keeps only in-frame clones and is missing some. This table holds 200,000 to 300,000 clones, approximately 84% found once. Specimen: PBMCs. The receptors originated from a woman aged 25 to 39 in good health and CMV-seropositive.

This clone has only one observation. This sequence joins TRBV29-1 and TRBJ1-4; no definite D call. This CDR3 region has 12 residues. Germline V gene data show CDR1 as SQVTM and CDR2 as ANQGSEA. V lost 4 bases to trimming and J lost 5 bases, with 8 bases between them. The CDR3 DNA reads as TGCAGCGTTGCGGGGAACAATGAAAAACTGTTTTTT. Encoded protein: CSVAGNNEKLFF.

The CDR3 nucleotides read TGCAGTGCTAGCCTTCTTGAGACCCAGTACTTC. Residues: CSASLLETQYF. V and J are TRBV20-1 and TRBJ2-5; D is unresolved. Germline loops: CDR1 DFQATT, CDR2 SNEGSKA (reference sequence). V was cut by 3 bases and J by 5 bases, with 7 bases left in between. CDR3 length: 11 amino acids.